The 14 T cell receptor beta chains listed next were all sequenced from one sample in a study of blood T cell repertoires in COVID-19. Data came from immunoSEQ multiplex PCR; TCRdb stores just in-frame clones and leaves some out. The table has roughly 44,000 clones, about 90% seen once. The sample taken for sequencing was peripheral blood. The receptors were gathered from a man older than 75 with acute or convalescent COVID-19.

CDR3 sequence reads: CASTRTGDNEKLFF. The CDR3 DNA sequence: TGTGCCAGCACCAGGACAGGGGATAATGAAAAACTGTTTTTT. This chain uses TRBV6-5 with TRBJ1-4, with 9 bases lining up with TRBD1. Looked up from germline, CDR1 is MNHEY and CDR2 is SVGAGI. Trimming cost V 7 bases and J 4 bases; bases outside gene matches: 4. This CDR3 has 14 amino acids.

As DNA, the CDR3 is TGTGCCAGCACCTTCGACTTGTACAATGAGCAGTTCTTC. Its translation: CASTFDLYNEQFF. The chain recombines TRBV5-5 with TRBJ2-1; D uncertain. Trimming took off 6 bases at V and 4 bases at J, with 11 bases between the two ends. The CDR3 length is 13 residues. CDR1 SGHKS and CDR2 YYEKEE come from the germline V gene (reference sequence).

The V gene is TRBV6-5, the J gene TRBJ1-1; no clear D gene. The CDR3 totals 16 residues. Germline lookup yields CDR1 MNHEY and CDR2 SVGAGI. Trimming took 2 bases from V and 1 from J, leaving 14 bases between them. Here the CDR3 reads CASSYPLIRENTEAFF. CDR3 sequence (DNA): TGTGCCAGCAGTTACCCGTTGATTCGGGAGAACACTGAAGCTTTCTTT.

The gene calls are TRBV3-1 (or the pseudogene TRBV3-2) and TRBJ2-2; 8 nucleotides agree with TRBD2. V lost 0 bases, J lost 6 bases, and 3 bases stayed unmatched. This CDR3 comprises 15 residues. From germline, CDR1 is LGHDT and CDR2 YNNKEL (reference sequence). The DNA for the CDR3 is TGTGCCAGCAGCCAAGATACGGGGGGGCCCGGGGAGCTGTTTTTT. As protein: CASSQDTGGPGELFF.

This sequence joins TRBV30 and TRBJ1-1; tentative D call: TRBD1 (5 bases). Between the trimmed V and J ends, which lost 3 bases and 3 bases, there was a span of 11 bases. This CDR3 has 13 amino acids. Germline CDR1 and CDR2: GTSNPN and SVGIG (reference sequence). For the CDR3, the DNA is TGTGCCTGGAGCAGGGATATGGACACTGAAGCTTTCTTT. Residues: CAWSRDMDTEAFF. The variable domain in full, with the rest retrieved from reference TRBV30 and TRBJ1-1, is SQTIHQWPATLVQPVGSPLSLECTVEGTSNPNLYWYRQAAGRGLQLLFYSVGIGQISSEVPQNLSASRPQDRQFILSSKKLLLSDSGFYLCAWSRDMDTEAFFGQGTRLTVV.

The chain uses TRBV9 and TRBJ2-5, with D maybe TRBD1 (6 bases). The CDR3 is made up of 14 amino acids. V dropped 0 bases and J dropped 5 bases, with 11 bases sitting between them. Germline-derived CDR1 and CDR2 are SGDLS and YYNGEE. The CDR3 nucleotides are TGTGCCAGCAGCGTAGGGACAGCCCAGGAGACCCAGTACTTC. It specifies CASSVGTAQETQYF.

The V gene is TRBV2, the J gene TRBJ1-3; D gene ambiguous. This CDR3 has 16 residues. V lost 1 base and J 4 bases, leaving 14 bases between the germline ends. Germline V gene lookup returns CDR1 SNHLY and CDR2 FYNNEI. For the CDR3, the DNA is TGTGCCAGCAGTGAAGGGGAGCAGATATCCGGAAACACCATATATTTT. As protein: CASSEGEQISGNTIYF.

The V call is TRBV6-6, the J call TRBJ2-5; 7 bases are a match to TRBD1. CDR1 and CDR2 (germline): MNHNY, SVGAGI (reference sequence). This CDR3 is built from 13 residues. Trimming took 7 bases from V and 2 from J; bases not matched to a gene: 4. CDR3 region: CASTPTGQETQYF. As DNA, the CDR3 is TGTGCCAGCACCCCGACAGGGCAAGAGACCCAGTACTTC.

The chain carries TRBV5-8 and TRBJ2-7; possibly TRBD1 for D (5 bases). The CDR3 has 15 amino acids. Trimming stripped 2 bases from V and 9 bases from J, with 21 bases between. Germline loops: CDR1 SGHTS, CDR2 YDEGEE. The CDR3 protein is CASSFRGRGTPGQYF. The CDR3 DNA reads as TGTGCCAGCAGCTTCCGTGGTAGGGGCACTCCAGGGCAGTACTTC.

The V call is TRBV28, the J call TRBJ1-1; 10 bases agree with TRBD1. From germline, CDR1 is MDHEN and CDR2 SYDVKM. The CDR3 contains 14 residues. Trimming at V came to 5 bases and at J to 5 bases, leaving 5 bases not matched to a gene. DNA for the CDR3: TGTGCCAGCAGTCTTGGACAGGGGGGAACTGAAGCTTTCTTT. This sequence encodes CASSLGQGGTEAFF.

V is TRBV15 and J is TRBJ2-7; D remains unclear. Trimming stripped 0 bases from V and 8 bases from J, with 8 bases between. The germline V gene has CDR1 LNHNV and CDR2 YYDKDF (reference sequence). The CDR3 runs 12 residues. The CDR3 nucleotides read TGTGCCACCAGCAGAGAAGTGGGCCAGCAGTACTTC. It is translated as CATSREVGQQYF.

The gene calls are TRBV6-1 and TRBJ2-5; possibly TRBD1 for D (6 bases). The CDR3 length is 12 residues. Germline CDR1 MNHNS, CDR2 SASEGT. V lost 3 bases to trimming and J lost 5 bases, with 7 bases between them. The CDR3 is CASSEGAETQYF. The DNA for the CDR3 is TGTGCCAGCAGTGAGGGGGCCGAGACCCAGTACTTC.

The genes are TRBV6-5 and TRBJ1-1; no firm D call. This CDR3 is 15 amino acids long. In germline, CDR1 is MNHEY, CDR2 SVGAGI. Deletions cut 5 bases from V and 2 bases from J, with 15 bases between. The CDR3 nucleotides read TGTGCCAGCAGTCCCCTTCAGCGGCAAAACACTGAAGCTTTCTTT. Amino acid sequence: CASSPLQRQNTEAFF.

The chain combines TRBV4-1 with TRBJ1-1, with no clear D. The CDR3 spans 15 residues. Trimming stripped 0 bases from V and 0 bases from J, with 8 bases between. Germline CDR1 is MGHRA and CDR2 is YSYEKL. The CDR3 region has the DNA TGCGCCAGCAGCCAAGATGGACTGGTGAACACTGAAGCTTTCTTT. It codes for CASSQDGLVNTEAFF.